This TCR beta chain derives from a study of blood T cells in healthy people across ages. Alongside a J-beta primer mix, a sample-barcoded 5' primer served in a second PCR lasting about 7 to 11 cycles. The template-switch adaptor was a 5' adaptor with 12 random nucleotides. It tagged each cDNA molecule. One entry per CDR3 protein results from TCRdb running MiXCR on the 5' RACE reads. Among hundreds of thousands of distinct CDR3 sequences listed, 35% to 50% were seen once. In its sample, this clonotype was seen once. Germline V lookup: CDR1 SNHLY, CDR2 FYNNEI. The CDR3 covers 13 residues. The V end was cut by 1 base, the J end by 1 base, with 4 bases between. Donors were systemically healthy Caucasian individuals from Russia aged roughly 6 to 95 years.

The source is a man older than 75 in good health. The specimen was blood. This chain joins TRBV2 and TRBJ2-5, with unresolved D. The CDR3 DNA is TGTGCCAGCAGTGAAGGCGGCCAAGAGACCCAGTACTTC. This encodes CASSEGGQETQYF.